These 25 T cell receptor beta chains came from one sample sequenced in a study of regulatory T cells in long-lasting Graves disease. Sequencing libraries for TCR beta were prepared with iRepertoire HTBI primers and Arm-PCR of CDR3 regions. In TCRdb, the multiplex PCR reads were re-called with MiXCR into one record per CDR3 protein. The sample lists over 450,000 distinct CDR3 sequences, roughly 21% occurring once. Time point of the sample: persistent/refractory GD, antithyroid drugs over 5 years with positive TRAb. Construction of the TCR library relied on RNA isolated from PBMCs. Sample: peripheral blood mononuclear cells (PBMCs), taken when the disease was refractory, from a patient treated with antithyroid drugs. The receptors were sampled from a female donor with Graves disease.

This clonotype was detected ten times or more. The chain has TRBV2 and TRBJ2-3; the D gene is possibly TRBD1 (6 bases). The ends were cut back, 3 bases at V and 0 bases at J, with 10 bases in the middle. The CDR3 is made up of 15 amino acids. CDR1 is SNHLY and CDR2 is FYNNEI in the germline V gene. Here the CDR3 reads CASSEEDSSTDTQYF. CDR3 coding DNA: TGTGCCAGCAGTGAGGAGGACAGTAGCACAGATACGCAGTATTTT.

This clonotype occurred a few times. The chain has TRBV7-9 and TRBJ2-7; no definite D call. The CDR3 loop spans 14 amino acids. V lost 4 bases to trimming and J lost 0 bases, with 10 bases between them. The V gene's germline CDR1 is SEHNR and CDR2 FQNEAQ (reference sequence). The DNA of the CDR3 is TGTGCCAGCAGCTCCGGAATAAGCTCCTACGAGCAGTACTTC. It encodes CASSSGISSYEQYF.

The rearrangement joins TRBV7-9 to TRBJ1-4, with TRBD1 matching over 10 bases. Germline lookup yields CDR1 SEHNR and CDR2 FQNEAQ (reference sequence). The trim removed 1 base at V and 2 bases at J, leaving 7 bases unmatched. The CDR3 sequence is 18 residues long. The CDR3 loop is CASSLVGTGALTNEKLFF. DNA of the CDR3: TGTGCCAGCAGCTTAGTCGGGACAGGGGCTCTTACTAATGAAAAACTGTTTTTT. The whole variable domain, filled in from reference TRBV7-9 and TRBJ1-4, reads DTGVSQNPRHKITKRGQNVTFRCDPISEHNRLYWYRQTLGQGPEFLTYFQNEAQLEKSRLLSDRFSAERPKGSFSTLEIQRTEQGDSAMYLCASSLVGTGALTNEKLFFGSGTQLSVL.

V gene TRBV12-3 or TRBV12-4 combines with J gene TRBJ1-1, with D tentatively TRBD1 (6 bases). CDR3 size: 16 residues. The V gene lost 5 bases and the J gene lost 1 base, with 17 bases spanning the gap. DNA for the CDR3: TGTGCCAGCAGTCGGGCGGCAGGGGAATGGAACACTGAAGCTTTCTTT. It specifies CASSRAAGEWNTEAFF.

The rearrangement uses TRBV3-1 and TRBJ1-2; D gene unclear. Germline V CDR1 and CDR2: LGHDT, YNNKEL (reference sequence). This CDR3 has 17 residues. The V gene lost 0 bases and the J gene lost 4 bases, with 18 bases spanning the gap. CDR3 residues: CASSQDPGPNVPYGYTF. In DNA, the CDR3 is TGTGCCAGCAGCCAAGATCCTGGACCCAACGTTCCCTATGGCTACACCTTC.

V and J are TRBV19 and TRBJ2-2; 9 bases fit TRBD2. The CDR3 contains 15 residues. The trim removed 4 bases at V and 4 bases at J, leaving 4 bases unmatched. Germline lookup yields CDR1 LNHDA and CDR2 SQIVND (reference sequence). CDR3 residues: CASSTLAGFTGELFF. For the CDR3, the DNA is TGTGCCAGTAGTACCCTAGCGGGGTTCACCGGGGAGCTGTTTTTT.

The table lists this clonotype with a few counts. The chain has TRBV5-5 and TRBJ1-4, with D hard to call. Germline CDR1 and CDR2: SGHKS and YYEKEE (reference sequence). The CDR3 sequence is 14 residues long. Between the trimmed V and J ends, which lost 1 base and 3 bases, there was a span of 7 bases. CDR3: CASSLSLSNEKLFF. CDR3 nucleotide sequence: TGTGCCAGCAGCTTGTCCCTTTCTAATGAAAAACTGTTTTTT. The whole variable domain, filled in from reference TRBV5-5 and TRBJ1-4, reads DAGVTQSPTHLIKTRGQQVTLRCSPISGHKSVSWYQQVLGQGPQFIFQYYEKEERGRGNFPDRFSARQFPNYSSELNVNALLLGDSALYLCASSLSLSNEKLFFGSGTQLSVL.

This clonotype was observed at least ten times. The chain joins TRBV28 to TRBJ2-7, with D maybe TRBD2 (6 bases). With 10 bases removed from V and 7 bases from J, the gap between germline ends came to 20 bases. Per germline, CDR1 MDHEN and CDR2 SYDVKM. CDR3 length: 13 residues. CDR3 coding DNA: TGTGCCATTTCACCGGGACTTTCCGTTGAGCAGTACTTC. Translating it yields CAISPGLSVEQYF.

This chain connects TRBV3-1 to TRBJ2-2; no reliable D call. The germline CDR1 and CDR2 sequences are LGHDT and YNNKEL (reference sequence). V was trimmed by 2 bases and J by 0 bases, leaving 10 bases between them. CDR3 length equals 16 residues. The CDR3 coding sequence is TGTGCCAGCAGCCAACGAGCGCTTACGAACACCGGGGAGCTGTTTTTT. Translation: CASSQRALTNTGELFF.

V is TRBV7-2 and J is TRBJ1-5; no reliable D call. The CDR3 loop spans 15 amino acids. Germline V gene lookup returns CDR1 SGHTA and CDR2 FQGNSA. V lost 1 base and J lost 10, with 17 bases in between. In DNA, the CDR3 is TGTGCCAGCAGCTTAGGCGGGATTTGGGTCGGACCCCAGCATTTT. Its protein is CASSLGGIWVGPQHF.

This clonotype has a count of ten or more. The gene calls are TRBV12-3 or TRBV12-4 and TRBJ1-6; D remains unclear. This CDR3 is 11 amino acids long. V was shortened by 6 bases and J by 7 bases, with 4 bases between the two germline ends. CDR3 sequence: CASSQNSPLHF. CDR3 bases: TGTGCCAGCAGCCAGAATTCACCCCTCCACTTT.

This clonotype was detected only once. The gene calls are TRBV20-1 and TRBJ2-5; a possible D gene is TRBD2 (5 bases). The V gene's germline CDR1 is DFQATT and CDR2 SNEGSKA (reference sequence). V gave up 2 bases and J gave up 9 bases, with 7 bases separating them. The CDR3 runs to 10 residues. The CDR3 here is CSARSEAQYF. CDR3 in DNA: TGCAGTGCTAGATCGGAGGCCCAGTACTTC.

The V call is TRBV12-3 or TRBV12-4, the J call TRBJ2-6; D not certain. This CDR3 has 15 amino acids. The V end lost 10 bases, the J end lost 0 bases, and 13 bases lay between the germline ends. CDR3 nucleotide sequence: TGTGCCAACAAGGCCCTGAGCTCTGGGGCCAACGTCCTGACTTTC. This codes for CANKALSSGANVLTF.

Remarks on this clonotype: This may be a read error, as it is one base from a much larger clone. The missing conserved phenylalanine or tryptophan at the end of this CDR3 makes a read error likely. The CDR3 region has the DNA TGTGCCAGCAGCTCTCAGGGGGAAGAGACCCAGTACCTC. Residues: CASSSQGEETQYL. This chain links TRBV7-9 with TRBJ2-5, with 7 bases fitting TRBD1. Germline lookup yields CDR1 SEHNR and CDR2 FQNEAQ (reference sequence). V shed 4 bases, J shed 3 bases, and the junction held 2 bases outside the gene matches. The CDR3 contains 13 residues.

This clonotype was recorded at least ten times. The rearrangement links TRBV6-1 to TRBJ1-2; D is undetermined. This CDR3 region has 15 residues. The V gene's germline CDR1 is MNHNS and CDR2 SASEGT. Trimming shortened V by 7 bases and J by 4 bases, and 19 bases separated the two germline ends. The CDR3 region is CASTYRIDMLYGYTF. In nucleotides, the CDR3 is TGTGCCAGCACCTACCGGATTGACATGCTCTATGGCTACACCTTC.

This clonotype has a handful of counts. V and J are TRBV5-1 and TRBJ1-2, with D tentatively TRBD1 (6 bases). The ends were cut back, 4 bases at V and 4 bases at J, with 11 bases in the middle. The length of the CDR3 is 13 residues. Germline lookup yields CDR1 SGHRS and CDR2 YFSETQ. The CDR3 sequence: CASSGGAFYGYTF. The CDR3 nucleotides read TGCGCCAGCAGCGGGGGGGCCTTCTATGGCTACACCTTC. The entire variable domain, with the rest obtained from reference TRBV5-1 and TRBJ1-2, is as follows: KAGVTQTPRYLIKTRGQQVTLSCSPISGHRSVSWYQQTPGQGLQFLFEYFSETQRNKGNFPGRFSGRQFSNSRSEMNVSTLELGDSALYLCASSGGAFYGYTFGSGTRLTVV.

This clonotype was recorded a few times. J is TRBJ1-2 and V is TRBV19, with 12 bases lining up with TRBD1. The CDR3 is made up of 14 amino acids. With V trimmed by 6 bases and J by 7 bases, 6 bases remained unmatched. Germline V gene lookup returns CDR1 LNHDA and CDR2 SQIVND (reference sequence). The CDR3 sequence is CASRPGQGAFGYTF. The CDR3 DNA reads as TGTGCCAGTAGACCGGGACAGGGGGCGTTTGGCTACACCTTC.

This chain joins TRBV20-1 and TRBJ1-6, with D possibly TRBD1 on 5 matching bases. Germline CDR1 reads DFQATT; CDR2 reads SNEGSKA (reference sequence). This CDR3 has 14 residues. Trimming took 3 bases from V and 9 from J, leaving 15 bases between them. The CDR3 DNA is TGCAGTGCTAGTCCTGGGGGATTGGGTTCACCCCTCCACTTT. It translates to CSASPGGLGSPLHF.

This clonotype was counted at least ten times. This chain connects TRBV12-3 or TRBV12-4 to TRBJ2-7; 11 bases map to TRBD1. The junction had 7 bases not matched to a gene; V was cut back by 4 bases and J by 2 bases. The CDR3 is 16 residues long. The CDR3 sequence is CASSSHGQGATYEQYF. The CDR3 nucleotides read TGTGCCAGCAGTTCCCACGGACAGGGGGCCACCTACGAGCAGTACTTC.

This chain links TRBV4-1 with TRBJ2-7; 7 nucleotides line up with TRBD2. The V gene end was trimmed by 1 base and the J gene end by 2 bases; junction bases not matched to a gene: 5. There are 15 residues in the CDR3. Germline V gene lookup returns CDR1 MGHRA and CDR2 YSYEKL. CDR3 residues: CASSQVGAGAYEQYF. CDR3 nucleotide sequence: TGCGCCAGCAGCCAAGTTGGGGCGGGGGCCTACGAGCAGTACTTC.

This sequence joins TRBV27 and TRBJ2-7; D not resolved. Germline assignment: CDR1 MNHEY and CDR2 SMNVEV (reference sequence). V lost 3 bases to trimming and J lost 2 bases, with 11 bases between them. The CDR3 length is 14 residues. DNA of the CDR3: TGTGCCAGCAGTTTTACCCAGGACCCCTACGAGCAGTACTTC. Amino acids: CASSFTQDPYEQYF.

This clonotype was observed once. The J gene is TRBJ2-3, the V gene TRBV5-1, with 11 bases fitting TRBD2. Germline loops: CDR1 SGHRS, CDR2 YFSETQ. V shed 4 bases and J 2 bases; nucleotides not matched to a gene: 6. The CDR3 spans 16 residues. The CDR3 DNA reads as TGCGCCAGCAGCCTTCTACTAGCGGGAGACACAGATACGCAGTATTTT. This encodes CASSLLLAGDTDTQYF.

The chain is built from TRBV4-1 and TRBJ2-7, with a possible D match to TRBD1 (5 bases). V lost 1 base to trimming and J lost 2 bases, with 18 bases between them. Germline V gene lookup returns CDR1 MGHRA and CDR2 YSYEKL. This CDR3 is 17 amino acids long. The CDR3 DNA sequence: TGCGCCAGCAGCCAAGTCACCGGGCCAGGGTCACCCTACGAGCAGTACTTC. Translating gives CASSQVTGPGSPYEQYF.

This clonotype was observed a few times. V is TRBV7-9 and J is TRBJ2-5, with D possibly matching TRBD2 (6 bases). V was shortened by 6 bases and J by 0 bases, with 17 bases between the two germline ends. Germline values: CDR1 SEHNR, CDR2 FQNEAQ (reference sequence). The CDR3 is 16 amino acids. CDR3 nucleotide sequence: TGTGCCAGCAGTTCCCAGGAGGGAGAGTACCAAGAGACCCAGTACTTC. It translates to CASSSQEGEYQETQYF.

This clonotype has a count of ten or more. This CDR3 is CASCVAGDSANTGELFF. Written as DNA, the CDR3 is TGTGCCAGCTGCGTAGCGGGAGACTCGGCGAACACCGGGGAGCTGTTTTTT. The chain couples TRBV6-1 to TRBJ2-2, with TRBD2 matching over 9 bases. Germline CDR1 is MNHNS and CDR2 is SASEGT. This CDR3 comprises 17 residues. Germline trimming cut 8 bases from V and 0 bases from J; bases unmatched to any gene: 10.